Below, one T cell receptor (beta chain) is given with its context. The sample holds other DNA sequences that translate to the same CDR3. Germline assignment: CDR1 KGHDR and CDR2 SFDVKD. The CDR3 has 12 residues. Trimming took 9 bases from V and 3 from J, leaving 9 bases between them. As handled by the study authors: Reference gene primer amplification in the assay estimated nucleated cell counts. Libraries were prepared by immunoSEQ multiplex PCR; TCRdb keeps only in-frame clonotypes and omits some of them. That table gives V, J and clone size, and the DNA gave D and trimming. The data hold about 200,000 clones, with roughly 88% observed a single time. These data belong to a study of blood T cell repertoires in COVID-19. Study summary: T cells, B-cell-depleted T cells, or PBMCs supplied cDNA or gDNA.

Participants were aged about 18 to 89 years, lived in 20 to 30 US areas, and enrolled virtually. This receptor was identified in a middle-aged man with acute COVID-19. The sequenced sample consisted of PBMCs or T cells enriched from blood (not recorded which). The chain combines TRBV24-1 with TRBJ2-3; weak D call: TRBD2 (6 bases). The CDR3 region is CATSRGTDTQYF. The CDR3 bases are TGTGCCACCTCCCGGGGGACAGATACGCAGTATTTT.